This TCR beta chain originates from a study of vaccination effects on CD4 cells after COVID-19. For the study at large: Participants each got two BNT162b2 or mRNA-1273 vaccine doses. Study findings and constraints: Late after vaccination, infection- and vaccine-induced clones showed marked clonal contraction.

Regarding this clone: Its antigen is unidentified.

ViraFEST used viral peptide pools to expand antigen-specific CD4+ T cells before sequencing. Once cultured for under 11 days, the cells underwent separation to obtain CD4+ T cells. Nucleocapsid antibodies were negative in the vaccine recipients, who had never had SARS-CoV-2 infection. Generated by immunoSEQ multiplex PCR, the TCRdb table keeps only in-frame clones and is missing some. The sample includes tens of thousands of clones, around 74% of them seen just once. With 10 bases clipped from V and 3 bases from J, the junction kept 7 bases outside the gene matches. The CDR3 consists of 14 residues. The germline V gene has CDR1 SGHVS and CDR2 FQNEAQ.

The rearrangement uses TRBV7-8 and TRBJ2-3, with 10 bases matching TRBD2. This clonotype originated in a human donor who received a COVID-19 vaccine. The sequencing used CD4+ T cells from PBMCs cultured with HCoV-NL63 spike peptides, collected before COVID-19 vaccination. CDR3 nucleotides: TGTGCCACCCTCCTAGCGGGAGTGACAGATACGCAGTATTTT. Translated, it gives CATLLAGVTDTQYF.